Listed below are T cell receptor beta chains from one sample, sequenced in a study of shared T cell receptors in the human thymus. Only in-frame clones appear in the TCRdb table, and some are missing; sequencing was by immunoSEQ multiplex PCR. The sample lists 700,000 or so clones, over 75% occurring once. In addition, the sample was reused for a study of human thymus T cells.

Sequenced: thymocytes. These receptors came from a girl less than two years old with a congenital heart defect. Both conserved end residues are trimmed from each CDR3. A clone size is listed for some rows: how often the clone was seen (once, few, many), or a class if it is expanded.

v_call,cdr3_length,j_call,clone_size,cdr3_aa
TRBV19,13,TRBJ1-6,-,ASSPPSRSETPLH
TRBV11-2,12,TRBJ1-4,-,ASSDPNIVRKLF
TRBV6-5,13,TRBJ1-1,-,ASINHVEGNTEAF
TRBV11-2,17,TRBJ2-1,-,ASSPSWEDRKGSYNEQF
TRBV4-3,13,TRBJ2-1,-,ASSQDRTGINEQF
TRBV9,14,TRBJ1-1,-,ASSVVSGPQNTEAF
TRBV5-5,13,TRBJ1-6,-,ASIERDTNNSPLH
TRBV7-8,16,TRBJ1-5,-,ASSLVRDRRVLSQPQH
TRBV5-4,11,TRBJ1-6,-,ASRGNRYSPLH
TRBV9,14,TRBJ1-2,-,ASSSTGPREPYGYT
TRBV10-3,13,TRBJ2-1,-,AISDCLAGGWEQF
TRBV18,12,TRBJ1-2,-,ASSHDRGFYGYT
TRBV28,13,TRBJ1-5,once,ASSLTGSTNQPQH
TRBV19,14,TRBJ1-1,-,ASSTPHTGHNTEAF
TRBV5-6,9,TRBJ1-1,-,ASSWSTEAF
TRBV28,13,TRBJ2-3,once,ASSLSPRGTDTQY
TRBV6-5,14,TRBJ2-2,-,ASSFDSQQGAGELF
TRBV15,14,TRBJ2-4,-,ATSRDPGHPPDIQY
TRBV19,15,TRBJ1-1,-,ASSIDFNRGLYTEAF
TRBV2,13,TRBJ1-2,once,ASSEDRDTNYGYT
TRBV6-5,11,TRBJ1-2,few,ASRKGSSYGYT
TRBV27,13,TRBJ2-1,-,ASRPLTGSYNEQF
TRBV29-1,10,TRBJ2-3,-,SVHRVADTQY
TRBV4-3,15,TRBJ2-1,few,ASSHSVAGFPYNEQF
TRBV6-1,14,TRBJ1-2,-,ASSDTGGGSNYGYT